This T cell receptor (beta chain) is drawn from a study of blood T cell repertoires in COVID-19. Overall study context: Both acute and convalescent COVID-19 samples were obtained from the United States, Italy and Spain. Sources were T cells, B-cell-depleted T cells, or PBMCs; the material itself was cDNA or gDNA.

Source study methods: How many nucleated cells were present was estimated from reference gene primer amplification. This table comes from immunoSEQ multiplex PCR, and its TCRdb copy is limited to in-frame clones, with some not included. V, J and clone size were drawn from that table, and D and trimming were deduced from the DNA. The table shows about 260,000 clones, with 75% to 90% occurring only once. Seattle patient enrollment occurred during active infection, with longitudinal follow-up thereafter. Material for sequencing was peripheral blood. The receptor comes from a woman between 70 and 85 years old with COVID-19, enrolled during active disease.

The CDR3 sequence: CASSNHRVGNTEAFF. The CDR3 region has the DNA TGTGCCAGCAGCAATCACAGGGTTGGGAACACTGAAGCTTTCTTT. The V and J genes are TRBV14 and TRBJ1-1; possibly TRBD1 for D (6 bases). The V gene lost 5 bases and the J gene lost 1 base, with 14 bases spanning the gap. This CDR3 is built from 15 residues. Germline values: CDR1 SGHDN, CDR2 FVKESK.